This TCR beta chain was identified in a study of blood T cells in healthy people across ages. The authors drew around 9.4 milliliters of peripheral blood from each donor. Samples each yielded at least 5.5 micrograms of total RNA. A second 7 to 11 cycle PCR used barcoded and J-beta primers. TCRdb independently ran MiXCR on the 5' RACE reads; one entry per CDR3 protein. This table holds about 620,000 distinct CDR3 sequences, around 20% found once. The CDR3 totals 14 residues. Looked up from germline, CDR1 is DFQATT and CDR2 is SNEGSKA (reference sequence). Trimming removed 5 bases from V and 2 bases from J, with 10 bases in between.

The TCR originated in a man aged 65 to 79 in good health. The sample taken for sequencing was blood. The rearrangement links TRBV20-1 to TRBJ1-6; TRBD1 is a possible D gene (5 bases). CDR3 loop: CSAAAGTYNSPLHF. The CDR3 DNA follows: TGCAGTGCTGCAGCAGGGACCTATAATTCACCCCTCCACTTT.